The 15 T cell receptor beta chains reported below all come from one sample, sequenced in a study of T-cell reconstitution after alpha-beta-depleted transplantation in children. Unique molecular identifiers were used in preparing the TCRbeta library. TCRdb passed the PCR reads through MiXCR, listing each CDR3 protein once. The profile shows roughly 200,000 distinct CDR3 sequences, 7% to 9% of them singletons. The sample consisted of PBMCs, mostly from graft donor cells, taken 360 days after TCRalphabeta/CD19-depleted stem cell transplant. These TCRs come from a male patient aged 2 to 9 who had a stem cell transplant for acute myeloid leukemia, so the T cells may come from the graft donor.

This clonotype was seen at least ten times. The V call is TRBV12-3 or TRBV12-4, the J call TRBJ2-3; 14 positions agree with TRBD2. The CDR3 contains 16 residues. Trimming removed 4 bases from V and 6 bases from J; junction bases left unmatched: 6. CDR3 sequence reads: CASSSGLAGGGDTQYF. The DNA for the CDR3 is TGTGCCAGCAGTTCCGGACTAGCGGGGGGAGGGGATACGCAGTATTTT.

This clonotype was detected many times. The chain links TRBV12-3 or TRBV12-4 to TRBJ2-7; perhaps TRBD1 as D (6 bases). V was pared by 6 bases and J by 7 bases, with 13 bases between. CDR3 length equals 12 residues. CDR3 in amino acids: CASRLGRGEQYF. CDR3 coding DNA: TGTGCCAGCAGACTTGGTAGGGGGGAGCAGTACTTC.

The chain employs TRBV20-1 and TRBJ2-1, with TRBD2 matching over 7 bases. The CDR3 extends over 13 amino acids. V lost 5 bases and J lost 2; bases outside the gene matches: 3. Germline-derived CDR1 and CDR2 are DFQATT and SNEGSKA (reference sequence). CDR3 DNA: TGCAGTGCTGGTGGGGGGGCCTACAATGAGCAGTTCTTC. The encoded protein is CSAGGGAYNEQFF.

CDR3 loop: CATSRDLQGWGSDTQYF. The DNA of the CDR3 is TGTGCCACCAGCAGAGATCTCCAGGGGTGGGGATCAGATACGCAGTATTTT. The genes are TRBV15 and TRBJ2-3; D is perhaps TRBD1 (6 bases). Trimming removed 0 bases at V and 4 bases at J, with 17 bases between. In germline, CDR1 is LNHNV, CDR2 YYDKDF (reference sequence). The CDR3 is made up of 17 amino acids.

CDR3 sequence reads: CASSKGLGLVYEQYV. In nucleotides, the CDR3 is TGTGCCAGCAGCAAAGGGCTGGGTCTGGTCTACGAGCAGTACGTC. The rearrangement joins TRBV21-1 to TRBJ2-7. TRBV21-1 is an annotated pseudogene. CDR3 length equals 15 residues.

Notes on this clonotype: Possible read error: a much larger clone is one base away. The chain is built from TRBV9 and TRBJ1-4; D unresolved. Germline loops: CDR1 SGDLS, CDR2 YYNGEE. CDR3 size: 17 residues. CDR3 region: CATSVSAGVGANEKLFF. CDR3 bases: TGTGCCACCAGCGTATCAGCAGGAGTTGGAGCTAATGAAAAACTGTTTTTT.

A word on this clonotype: One junction end does not reproduce the germline sequence, and a read error may be involved. The rearrangement links TRBV4-3 to TRBJ1-5; 9 bases line up with TRBD1. Germline assignment: CDR1 LGHNA and CDR2 YSLEER. The CDR3 covers 14 residues. The CDR3, as DNA: TGCGCCAGCAACCAACGGCACAGGGGACAGGGAGTATATTTT. Protein: CASNQRHRGQGVYF.

The chain combines TRBV11-3 with TRBJ2-1; a possible D gene is TRBD1 (6 bases). Germline-derived CDR1 and CDR2 are SGHNT and YENEEA. This CDR3 is 12 amino acids long. Trimming took 3 bases from V and 10 from J, leaving 10 bases between them. The chain's CDR3 is CASSFPDREQFF. The CDR3 region has the DNA TGTGCCAGCAGCTTTCCGGACAGAGAGCAGTTCTTC.

This clonotype was seen at least ten times. The chain has TRBV7-2 and TRBJ2-7, with 7 nucleotides matching TRBD1. In germline, CDR1 is SGHTA, CDR2 FQGNSA. V shed 5 bases and J 6 bases; nucleotides not matched to a gene: 7. This CDR3 comprises 13 residues. CDR3 coding DNA: TGTGCCAGCAGCCGTGTACAGGGGCTCGAGCAGTACGTC. Protein product: CASSRVQGLEQYV.

There are a few counts of this clonotype. As DNA, the CDR3 is TGCAGCGGAGCGCAGGGCCCCACAGATACGCAGTATTTT. It yields the protein CSGAQGPTDTQYF. The V and J genes are TRBV29-1 and TRBJ2-3; TRBD1 might be the D (5 bases). Looked up from germline, CDR1 is SQVTM and CDR2 is ANQGSEA. Trimming shortened V by 7 bases and J by 2 bases, and 13 bases separated the two germline ends. The CDR3 has 13 residues.

This chain uses TRBV5-1 with TRBJ1-1; D perhaps matches TRBD1 (6 bases). With 6 bases removed from V and 4 bases from J, the gap between germline ends came to 19 bases. The V gene's germline CDR1 is SGHRS and CDR2 YFSETQ. The CDR3 loop spans 15 amino acids. The DNA of the CDR3 is TGCGCCAGCACCCCTCTCTCGACAGGAGGCACTGAAGCTTTCTTT. Translation: CASTPLSTGGTEAFF.

This clonotype occurred a few times. The rearrangement uses TRBV12-3 or TRBV12-4 and TRBJ2-1; possible D gene TRBD2, 5 bases. Deletions cut 6 bases from V and 8 bases from J, with 23 bases between. The CDR3 length is 16 residues. Here the CDR3 reads CASSYLPGEGPHEQFF. CDR3 nucleotides: TGTGCCAGCAGCTACCTCCCGGGCGAGGGTCCCCATGAGCAGTTCTTC.

The chain joins TRBV20-1 to TRBJ2-1, with D perhaps given as TRBD1 or TRBD2 (5 bases each). V lost 5 bases, J lost 9 bases, and 11 bases lay in between. This CDR3 is 11 amino acids long. Germline V gene lookup returns CDR1 DFQATT and CDR2 SNEGSKA (reference sequence). The CDR3 nucleotides are TGCAGTGCTCCTAGTGGGGGTGAGCAGTTCTTC. Translating gives CSAPSGGEQFF.

This clonotype was picked up many times. The V gene is TRBV5-6, the J gene TRBJ2-3, with 7 bases lining up with TRBD2. The CDR3 is 16 amino acids. The V segment lost 3 bases and the J segment 3 bases; nucleotides outside the gene matches: 10. Germline-derived CDR1 and CDR2 are SGHDT and YYEEEE. CDR3 residues: CASSYPREKGTDTQYF. The CDR3 region has the DNA TGTGCCAGCAGCTATCCGCGGGAGAAAGGAACAGATACGCAGTATTTT.

This clonotype was detected only a few times. The chain is built from TRBV6-2 or TRBV6-3 and TRBJ2-1, with 8 bases matching TRBD1. The CDR3 spans 19 residues. Germline V CDR1 and CDR2: MNHEY, SVGEGT. V lost 2 bases and J lost 0; bases outside the gene matches: 12. The CDR3 reads CASSYARDRFFRSYNEQFF. The CDR3 DNA follows: TGTGCCAGCAGTTACGCCCGGGACAGGTTTTTCCGCTCCTACAATGAGCAGTTCTTC.